These T cell receptor beta chains were read from a single sample in a study of blood T cell repertoires in COVID-19. The assay was immunoSEQ multiplex PCR, and TCRdb's table has in-frame clones only and misses some. The sample lists approximately 97,000 clones, roughly 86% occurring once. The sample was peripheral blood. The source is a man in his fifties with active or convalescent COVID-19. The CDR3 runs from the conserved cysteine through the conserved F or W. D genes are given only for firm matches. Size is omitted from some rows. Given values are once, few, many or a class for expanded clones.

TRBJ1-1 NA TRBV5-4 TRBD1 TGTGCCAGCAGTTTGGGACAGGGGATATTGACTGAAGCTTTCTTT CASSLGQGILTEAFF
TRBJ2-1 NA TRBV19 TRBD2 TGTGCCAGTAACGGACTAGTCGTTGGTGAGCAGTTCTTC CASNGLVVGEQFF
TRBJ2-1 NA TRBV21-1 NA TGTGCCAGCAGCAAAGTGTGCACTAGCGGTTACAATGAGCAGTTCTTC CASSKVCTSGYNEQFF
TRBJ1-6 NA TRBV7-9 TRBD1 TGTGCCAGCAGCTTCTTAGGACAGGGGGATTCACCCCTCCACTTT CASSFLGQGDSPLHF
TRBJ2-2 few TRBV2 NA TGTGCCAGCAGTCTACAGGGTTTCGCCGGGGAGCTGTTTTTT CASSLQGFAGELFF
TRBJ2-1 NA TRBV10-3 NA TGTGCCATCAGTGAGCCCGGACTAAGCTCCTACAATGAGCAGTTCTTC CAISEPGLSSYNEQFF
TRBJ2-5 NA TRBV2 TRBD2 TGTGCCAGCAGTGCGACTAGCGGGGGGTTGATAGAGACCCAGTACTTC CASSATSGGLIETQYF
TRBJ2-1 NA TRBV5-4 TRBD2 TGTGCCAGCAGCTGGAGCGGGGGCCGGGGTAATGAGCAGTTCTTC CASSWSGGRGNEQFF
TRBJ2-2 NA TRBV3-1/TRBV3-2 NA TGTGCCAGCAGCCAAGGTCCAGGCACCGGGGAGCTGTTTTTT CASSQGPGTGELFF
TRBJ1-1 NA TRBV25-1 NA TGTGCCAGCAGTGGAGTGGAGGGCCTAAAAGCTTTCTTT CASSGVEGLKAFF
TRBJ2-1 NA TRBV4-1 TRBD1 TGCGCCAGCAGCCAAGGACAGGGGCATTACAATGAGCAGTTCTTC CASSQGQGHYNEQFF
TRBJ1-5 NA TRBV4-1 TRBD1 TGCGCCAGCAGCCCCGGACAGGGTGGTAGTCAGCCCCAGCATTTT CASSPGQGGSQPQHF
TRBJ2-3 NA TRBV5-1 TRBD2 TGCGCCAGCAGCTTGTATACTAGCGGGGTCCTCACAGATACGCAGTATTTT CASSLYTSGVLTDTQYF
TRBJ1-4 NA TRBV19 TRBD1 TGTGCCAGTAGTTCGCTCGGGACAGGGCGATCAACTAATGAAAAACTGTTTTTT CASSSLGTGRSTNEKLFF
TRBJ2-2 once TRBV6-5 NA TGTGCCAGTCTGACAGAGACCGGGGAGCTGTTTTTT CASLTETGELFF
TRBJ1-5 NA TRBV28 TRBD1 TGTGCCAGCAGTCCTTGGACAGGTAGCAATCAGCCCCAGCATTTT CASSPWTGSNQPQHF
TRBJ2-1 NA TRBV11-3 NA TGTGCCAGCAGCCCAAGCGACGGATACAATGAGCAGTTCTTC CASSPSDGYNEQFF
TRBJ2-3 few TRBV10-1 TRBD2 TGCGCCAGCAGTGAGATGGGAGGGAGCACAGATACGCAGTATTTT CASSEMGGSTDTQYF
TRBJ1-1 NA TRBV25-1 TRBD1 TGTGCCAGCAGACAGGGGACTGCTGAAGCTTTCTTT CASRQGTAEAFF
TRBJ1-6 NA TRBV28 TRBD1 TGTGCCAGCAGTGCCAGACAGGGGTGGGCCTATAATTCACCCCTCCACTTT CASSARQGWAYNSPLHF
TRBJ1-1 once TRBV7-2 NA TGTGCCAGCAGCTTAGAGACAGGGAACACTGAAGCTTTCTTT CASSLETGNTEAFF
TRBJ1-1 once TRBV19 NA TGTGCCAGTCGCTCCGGAGGTATGAACACTGAAGCTTTCTTT CASRSGGMNTEAFF
TRBJ2-5 NA TRBV5-8 NA TGTGCCAGCAGCTTGGAGGGGAGGGAGACCCAGTACTTC CASSLEGRETQYF
TRBJ1-4 NA TRBV28 NA TGTGCCAGCAGTCCCCACACCGCAACTAATGAAAAACTGTTTTTT CASSPHTATNEKLFF
TRBJ1-1 NA TRBV7-9 NA TGTGCCAGCAGCAGACAGAGATTGAACACTGAAGCTTTCTTT CASSRQRLNTEAFF
TRBJ2-2 NA TRBV28 NA TGTGCCAGCAATCAGGGGGGTACCGGGGAGCTGTTTTTT CASNQGGTGELFF
TRBJ1-4 once TRBV5-4 NA TGTGCCAGCAGCTTGGCATCGGGGTCTAATGAAAAACTGTTTTTT CASSLASGSNEKLFF
TRBJ2-3 NA TRBV19 NA TGTGCCAGTAGTTCCATCCTTCTCGGGGATACGCAGTATTTT CASSSILLGDTQYF
TRBJ1-5 NA TRBV4-1 TRBD1 TGCGCCAGCAGCCGGCTGGGACAGGGGCCCCAGCATTTT CASSRLGQGPQHF
TRBJ2-6 NA TRBV18 NA TGTGCCAGCTCACCGAGGGAAGGAGGGGCTGGGGCCAACGTCCTGACTTTC CASSPREGGAGANVLTF
TRBJ2-1 NA TRBV7-9 TRBD1 TGTGCCAGCAGCTTAGCGGAGACAGGGGGCAGAGGGCAGTTCTTC CASSLAETGGRGQFF
TRBJ2-6 NA TRBV5-1 NA TGCGCCAGCAGCTTGACTGGTGGTCTCACCAAATCTAACTCTGGGGCCAACGTCCTGACTTTC CASSLTGGLTKSNSGANVLTF
TRBJ2-1 NA TRBV5-4 NA TGTGCCAGCAGCAAAGGGGGAAATACCTACAATGAGCAGTTCTTC CASSKGGNTYNEQFF
TRBJ2-7 NA TRBV18 NA TGTGCCAGCTCGCCGGGGTTGGGCAAATTCTACGAGCAGTACTTC CASSPGLGKFYEQYF
TRBJ1-1 NA TRBV24-1 NA TGTGCCACCAGTGATTCTACAGGGACCAGAGCTTTCTTT CATSDSTGTRAFF
TRBJ2-7 NA TRBV2 NA TGTGCCAGCATGCAGGGCCACGAGCAGTACTTC CASMQGHEQYF
TRBJ2-3 NA TRBV19 NA TGTGCCAGTAGTATTGATTCGATAGCGGCTAGCACAGATACGCAGTATTTT CASSIDSIAASTDTQYF
TRBJ2-3 NA TRBV4-1 TRBD2 TGCGCCAGCAGCCAGCCGTTCCGGGCGGGGGGCCCTAGCACAGATACGCAGTATTTT CASSQPFRAGGPSTDTQYF
TRBJ2-5 NA TRBV5-6 TRBD1 TGTGCCAGCAGCCTCAGGGGGCCCCAAGAGACCCAGTACTTC CASSLRGPQETQYF
TRBJ2-2 once TRBV2 TRBD1 TGTGCCAGCAGTGATGCCGGGACAGGCACCACCGGGGAGCTGTTTTTT CASSDAGTGTTGELFF
TRBJ2-1 NA TRBV3-1/TRBV3-2 NA TGTGCCAGCAGCCAAGATGCAGGGACCTACAATGAGCAGTTCTTC CASSQDAGTYNEQFF
TRBJ1-5 NA TRBV28 NA TGTGCCAGCATAGAGGCGGGAAATCAGCCCCAGCATTTT CASIEAGNQPQHF
TRBJ2-5 NA TRBV3-1/TRBV3-2 NA TGTGCCAGCAGCTCCCTCGGGGGTGCGAAGACCCAGTACTTC CASSSLGGAKTQYF
TRBJ2-2 NA TRBV14 NA TGTGCCAGCAGGACCCCGCTCCGGGACAAAAACACCGGGGAGCTGTTTTTT CASRTPLRDKNTGELFF
TRBJ1-4 once TRBV2 NA TGTGCCAGCAGAGAGACACGGACAACTAATGAAAAACTGTTTTTT CASRETRTTNEKLFF
TRBJ1-2 NA TRBV3-1/TRBV3-2 TRBD1 TGTGCCAGCAGCCAATCCCCGACAGGGAACTATGGCTACACCTTC CASSQSPTGNYGYTF